The 24 T cell receptor beta chains below come from one sample, sequenced in a study of cytomegalovirus exposure and HLA in healthy donors. The PCR employed 60 Vbeta primers together with 13 Jbeta primers. Clones were read by immunoSEQ multiplex PCR, and TCRdb kept only the in-frame ones, dropping some. The table records around 100,000 clones, roughly 78% of them present only once. Sequences were obtained from PBMCs. The receptors derive from a woman aged 40 to 49 in good health and CMV-seronegative.

This clone occurred once. CDR3 sequence (DNA): TGTGCCAGCAGTTCCCCAGGGATGAACACTGAAGCTTTCTTT. This codes for CASSSPGMNTEAFF. The chain carries TRBV28 and TRBJ1-1; tentatively, D is TRBD1 (5 bases). This CDR3 is built from 14 residues. Trimming took 4 bases from V and 0 from J, leaving 9 bases between them. Germline V gives CDR1 MDHEN, CDR2 SYDVKM.

The rearrangement uses TRBV9 and TRBJ2-1; D may be TRBD2 (5 bases). The CDR3 totals 16 residues. Germline V lookup: CDR1 SGDLS, CDR2 YYNGEE. V lost 4 bases and J 4 bases, leaving 18 bases between the germline ends. The CDR3 loop reads CASSPPSGKEYNEQFF. CDR3 coding DNA: TGTGCCAGCAGCCCGCCATCGGGAAAGGAGTACAATGAGCAGTTCTTC.

The J gene is TRBJ1-2, the V gene TRBV11-2, with TRBD1 matching over 10 bases. This CDR3 contains 14 residues. The V and J ends lost 6 bases and 3 bases, in that order; junction bases with no gene match: 4. CDR1 and CDR2 from the germline V gene are SGHAT and FQNNGV. CDR3 nucleotides: TGTGCCAGCAGTTCCGGGACAGGGGACTATGGCTACACCTTC. Its protein is CASSSGTGDYGYTF.

This clone was recorded once. The chain carries TRBV4-3 and TRBJ1-3; maybe TRBD1 (6 bases). CDR3 length: 16 residues. Trimming removed 0 bases from V and 2 bases from J, with 11 bases in between. CDR1 is LGHNA, CDR2 YSLEER, per germline. In nucleotides, the CDR3 is TGCGCCAGCAGCCAAGATCTCGGGGGGCCTGGAAACACCATATATTTT. Translation: CASSQDLGGPGNTIYF.

The chain links TRBV29-1 to TRBJ1-1; a possible D gene is TRBD1 (5 bases). There are 14 residues in the CDR3. Deletions cut 5 bases from V and 1 base from J, with 14 bases between. Germline CDR1 and CDR2: SQVTM and ANQGSEA. The CDR3 region is CSVLGGLRNTEAFF. CDR3 bases: TGCAGCGTTTTGGGGGGTCTTCGGAACACTGAAGCTTTCTTT.

The gene calls are TRBV7-2 and TRBJ2-2, with TRBD1 as a possible D gene (6 bases). This CDR3 contains 14 residues. V gave up 5 bases and J gave up 5 bases, with 12 bases separating them. Germline CDR1 is SGHTA and CDR2 is FQGNSA. For the CDR3, the DNA is TGTGCCAGCAGCGAGATTCAGGGGACCGGGGAGCTGTTTTTT. Encoded protein: CASSEIQGTGELFF.

The chain uses TRBV19 and TRBJ1-3; D gene unclear. This CDR3 spans 14 amino acids. V was shortened by 8 bases and J by 0 bases, with 11 bases between the two germline ends. Germline loops: CDR1 LNHDA, CDR2 SQIVND (reference sequence). CDR3: CASRRSSSGNTIYF. CDR3 coding DNA: TGTGCCAGTCGTCGGAGCTCCTCTGGAAACACCATATATTTT.

This chain uses TRBV5-6 with TRBJ1-3; maybe TRBD1 (6 bases). Trimming stripped 4 bases from V and 3 bases from J, with 23 bases between. The CDR3 has 18 amino acids. CDR1 SGHDT and CDR2 YYEEEE come from the germline V gene. The CDR3 DNA reads TGTGCCAGCAGCGATGGTGCCCACAGGGAGATTGGTGGAAACACCATATATTTT. Its translation: CASSDGAHREIGGNTIYF.

J is TRBJ2-7 and V is TRBV5-1; TRBD2 is a possible D gene (6 bases). V was trimmed by 7 bases and J by 3 bases, leaving 14 bases between them. CDR3 length: 13 amino acids. Germline CDR1 and CDR2: SGHRS and YFSETQ. In DNA, the CDR3 is TGCGCCAGCGCCCGGGACTCCCTCTACGAGCAGTACTTC. This translates into CASARDSLYEQYF.

This sequence joins TRBV25-1 and TRBJ1-2; D might be TRBD1 (5 bases). The CDR3 loop spans 14 amino acids. Trimming left V 5 bases short and J 4 bases short, with 14 bases between. Germline CDR1 reads MGHDK; CDR2 reads SYGVNS. The CDR3 nucleotides read TGTGCCAGCAGTTCGCGGGACGGGCCCTATGGCTACACCTTC. Its translation: CASSSRDGPYGYTF.

In its sample, this clone was seen once. The DNA for the CDR3 is TGTGCCAGCAGTACAGGCGATGAGGAGGGGACTGAAGCTTTCTTT. It yields the protein CASSTGDEEGTEAFF. The chain recombines TRBV28 with TRBJ1-1, with D perhaps matching TRBD1 (5 bases). The germline V and J ends were trimmed by 5 bases and 5 bases, with 18 bases remaining between them. The CDR3 extends over 15 amino acids. Per the germline V gene, CDR1 is MDHEN and CDR2 is SYDVKM.

This clone showed up just a few times. This rearrangement joins TRBV7-8 to TRBJ2-1, with 9 bases matching TRBD2. This CDR3 comprises 15 residues. Germline assignment: CDR1 SGHVS and CDR2 FQNEAQ. V was clipped by 3 bases and J by 9 bases; unmatched bases: 9. DNA of the CDR3: TGTGCCAGCAGCTTTAGCGGGAGCGGAGTTCTTGAGCAGTTCTTC. This encodes CASSFSGSGVLEQFF.

The V and J genes are TRBV7-8 and TRBJ2-6; D is uncertain. This CDR3 contains 13 residues. The V end lost 5 bases, the J end lost 3 bases, and 5 bases lay between the germline ends. Germline values: CDR1 SGHVS, CDR2 FQNEAQ. In DNA form, the CDR3 reads TGTGCCAGCAGCCTACTTGGGGCCAACGTCCTGACTTTC. Residues: CASSLLGANVLTF.

The genes are TRBV28 and TRBJ2-2; D possibly corresponds to TRBD1 (6 bases). The CDR3 has 15 amino acids. V was cut by 3 bases and J by 4 bases, with 12 bases left in between. CDR1 and CDR2 (germline): MDHEN, SYDVKM. CDR3 DNA sequence: TGTGCCAGCAGTTTGCTTGTGGGGGCCACCGGGGAGCTGTTTTTT. It encodes CASSLLVGATGELFF.

This chain links TRBV7-9 with TRBJ1-2; D perhaps matches TRBD1 (5 bases). Trimming took off 6 bases at V and 0 bases at J, with 20 bases between the two ends. The CDR3 length is 17 residues. Germline V gene lookup returns CDR1 SEHNR and CDR2 FQNEAQ (reference sequence). For the CDR3, the DNA is TGTGCCAGCAGAGGCGGGGAGTGGGACCAGACTAACTATGGCTACACCTTC. Translated: CASRGGEWDQTNYGYTF.

As to this clone: An end of the junction does not agree with germline; a read error may underlie this. V gene TRBV7-9 combines with J gene TRBJ2-2; 15 bases are a match to TRBD2. The CDR3 is 19 amino acids. CDR1 is SEHNR and CDR2 is FQNEAQ in the germline V gene (reference sequence). The CDR3 here is CSSSPHPGLAGGVTGELFF. CDR3 coding DNA: TGTTCCAGCAGCCCTCACCCCGGACTAGCGGGAGGGGTCACCGGGGAGCTGTTTTTT.

V usage is TRBV19 and J usage is TRBJ2-1, with 12 bases matching TRBD2. This CDR3 contains 13 residues. The J segment lost 6 bases and the V segment lost 7 bases, leaving 1 base of the junction unmatched. Germline-derived CDR1 and CDR2 are LNHDA and SQIVND (reference sequence). The DNA of the CDR3 is TGTGCCAGTAAACTAGCGGGAGGCAATGAGCAGTTCTTC. Translated, it gives CASKLAGGNEQFF. Combining the CDR3 with reference TRBV19 and TRBJ2-1 gives the whole variable domain DGGITQSPKYLFRKEGQNVTLSCEQNLNHDAMYWYRQDPGQGLRLIYYSQIVNDFQKGDIAEGYSVSREKKESFPLTVTSAQKNPTAFYLCASKLAGGNEQFFGPGTRLTVL.

This chain links TRBV11-3 with TRBJ1-2; maybe TRBD1 (5 bases). The CDR3 loop spans 15 amino acids. CDR1 is SGHNT, CDR2 YENEEA, per germline. Trimming stripped 1 base from V and 4 bases from J, with 13 bases between. CDR3 in amino acids: CASSLVRASTYGYTF. In nucleotides, the CDR3 is TGTGCCAGCAGCTTAGTCAGGGCCAGCACCTATGGCTACACCTTC.

The genes are TRBV11-2 and TRBJ2-3; D call uncertain. This CDR3 has 15 amino acids. Per germline, CDR1 SGHAT and CDR2 FQNNGV. V shed 7 bases and J shed 4 bases, with 18 bases lying between them. The DNA of the CDR3 is TGTGCCAGCAAGGCGGAGCGCCTCCAGCCAGATACGCAGTATTTT. Encoded protein: CASKAERLQPDTQYF.

The rearrangement joins TRBV14 to TRBJ1-1; TRBD1 is a possible D gene (6 bases). V was trimmed by 4 bases and J by 4 bases, leaving 10 bases between them. The CDR3 contains 13 residues. Germline V gene sequence: CDR1 SGHDN, CDR2 FVKESK. Here the CDR3 DNA reads TGTGCCAGCAGCCCCGGGACAAGCACTGAAGCTTTCTTT. It translates to CASSPGTSTEAFF.

The chain recombines TRBV29-1 with TRBJ1-2, with a possible D match to TRBD1 (5 bases). From germline, CDR1 is SQVTM and CDR2 ANQGSEA. V was shortened by 1 base and J by 0 bases, with 9 bases between the two germline ends. The CDR3 covers 14 residues. The CDR3: CSVEGEQANYGYTF. The CDR3 DNA follows: TGCAGCGTTGAAGGGGAACAGGCTAACTATGGCTACACCTTC.

The V call is TRBV27, the J call TRBJ1-1; D is perhaps TRBD1 (5 bases). V lost 10 bases and J 2 bases, leaving 11 bases between the germline ends. Germline CDR1 MNHEY, CDR2 SMNVEV (reference sequence). This CDR3 contains 12 residues. CDR3 bases: TGTGCCATCGGACACCCAAACACTGAAGCTTTCTTT. Its protein is CAIGHPNTEAFF.

The chain joins TRBV10-3 to TRBJ2-2; 8 bases agree with TRBD2. Germline-derived CDR1 and CDR2 are ENHRY and SYGVKD. The junction had 2 bases not matched to a gene; V was cut back by 7 bases and J by 1 base. The length of the CDR3 is 14 residues. The CDR3 DNA reads TGTGCCATCATGGCGGGAGGGAACACCGGGGAGCTGTTTTTT. It codes for CAIMAGGNTGELFF.

The chain couples TRBV9 to TRBJ2-1; TRBD2 aligns across 8 bases. This CDR3 region has 13 residues. Per germline, CDR1 SGDLS and CDR2 YYNGEE. V shed 4 bases, J shed 9 bases, and the junction held 6 bases outside the gene matches. The CDR3 loop is CASSPIAGREQFF. CDR3 nucleotide sequence: TGTGCCAGCAGCCCGATAGCGGGACGTGAGCAGTTCTTC.